These T cell receptor beta chains were read from a single sample in a study of OX40 agonist ivuxolimab in advanced cancers. This table comes from immunoSEQ multiplex PCR, and its TCRdb copy is limited to in-frame clones, with some not included. The sample includes some 21,000 clones, roughly 82% of them seen just once. The specimen comprised CD4+ or CD8+ T cells sorted from blood, sampled in a trial of the OX40 agonist ivuxolimab. These receptors originate from an adult with an advanced solid tumor such as melanoma, head and neck, liver or kidney cancer. The CDR3 runs from the conserved cysteine through the conserved F or W. The D gene is left open where the match is weak. Expanded clones get a size class; other rows say once, few or many, or leave the size out.

>-|TRBV25-1|TRBJ2-7|-
CASSFSLAGTATYEQYF
TGTGCCAGCAGTTTCTCCTTAGCCGGGACCGCTACCTACGAGCAGTACTTC
>-|TRBV7-9|TRBJ2-7|-
CASSPGYEQYF
TGTGCCAGCAGCCCCGGCTACGAGCAGTACTTC
>-|TRBV2|TRBJ2-1|-
CASSGAKSSYNEQFF
TGTGCCAGCAGTGGGGCCAAGAGCTCCTACAATGAGCAGTTCTTC
>TRBD2|TRBV7-9|TRBJ2-7|once
CASSLFSETSGGYEQYF
TGTGCCAGCAGCTTGTTCTCCGAGACTAGCGGGGGGTACGAGCAGTACTTC
>TRBD1|TRBV28|TRBJ1-1|-
CASSYRGFTEAFF
TGTGCCAGCAGTTACAGGGGGTTTACTGAAGCTTTCTTT
>TRBD1|TRBV5-4|TRBJ2-7|-
CASSDGTGISYEQYF
TGTGCCAGCAGCGACGGGACAGGGATTTCCTACGAGCAGTACTTC
>-|TRBV11-3|TRBJ1-2|-
CASSLDGSNYGYTF
TGTGCCAGCAGCTTAGACGGATCTAACTATGGCTACACCTTC
>-|TRBV10-1|TRBJ2-1|-
CASSETSGSSYNEQFF
TGCGCCAGCAGTGAGACTTCGGGGAGCTCCTACAATGAGCAGTTCTTC
>TRBD2|TRBV7-2|TRBJ2-7|-
CASSLASGEGEQYF
TGTGCCAGCAGCTTAGCGTCGGGGGAGGGCGAGCAGTACTTC
>TRBD1|TRBV15|TRBJ2-7|-
CATSRGQGGLYEQYF
TGTGCCACCAGCAGAGGACAGGGCGGCCTCTACGAGCAGTACTTC
>-|TRBV7-9|TRBJ2-2|-
CASHPQDRNTGELFF
TGTGCCAGCCATCCCCAGGACAGGAACACCGGGGAGCTGTTTTTT
>TRBD2|TRBV29-1|TRBJ2-7|-
CSVEVGEAGAYEQYF
TGCAGCGTTGAAGTGGGGGAAGCGGGAGCCTACGAGCAGTACTTC
>TRBD1|TRBV6-1|TRBJ1-1|-
CASSEKGTGGAGTAFF
TGTGCCAGCAGTGAAAAGGGGACAGGGGGCGCGGGCACAGCTTTCTTT
>TRBD2|TRBV6-4|TRBJ2-3|-
CASSGGTSGTDTQYF
TGTGCCAGCAGTGGGGGGACTAGCGGCACAGATACGCAGTATTTT
>-|TRBV27|TRBJ2-5|-
CASSIIGALQETQYF
TGTGCCAGCAGCATTATAGGCGCGCTCCAAGAGACCCAGTACTTC
>TRBD2|TRBV7-2|TRBJ2-7|once
CASSPSLPGEGLFYEQYF
TGTGCCAGCAGCCCAAGCTTGCCGGGGGAGGGTCTGTTCTACGAGCAGTACTTC
>TRBD2|TRBV28|TRBJ2-7|once
CASSLASGVTYEQYF
TGTGCCAGCAGTTTGGCTAGCGGGGTTACCTACGAGCAGTACTTC
>-|TRBV7-6|TRBJ2-7|-
CASSLGRTGTLFYEQYF
TGTGCCAGCAGCTTAGGAAGAACCGGGACTCTATTCTACGAGCAGTACTTC
>-|TRBV28|TRBJ2-7|-
CASSLLQGRPYEQYF
TGTGCCAGCAGTTTACTGCAGGGTAGGCCCTACGAGCAGTACTTC
>TRBD1|TRBV6-5|TRBJ2-7|-
CASSYTTGFNEQYF
TGTGCCAGCAGTTACACGACAGGGTTCAACGAGCAGTACTTC
>-|TRBV27|TRBJ1-5|-
CASSDLSNQPQHF
TGTGCCAGCAGTGACCTTAGCAATCAGCCCCAGCATTTT
>TRBD1|TRBV7-9|TRBJ2-2|-
CASTHGAGGPPSHTGELFF
TGTGCCAGCACCCACGGGGCAGGGGGTCCCCCGAGCCACACCGGGGAGCTGTTTTTT
>-|TRBV11-2|TRBJ2-3|-
CASSIEVVDTQYF
TGTGCCAGCAGCATCGAGGTAGTAGATACGCAGTATTTT
>TRBD1|TRBV7-8|TRBJ2-7|-
CASSSQGFSDSYEQYF
TGTGCCAGCAGCTCACAGGGGTTTAGTGACTCCTACGAGCAGTACTTC
>TRBD1|TRBV6-9|TRBJ1-5|-
CASSSPGGNQPQHF
TGTGCCAGCAGTTCCCCAGGGGGGAATCAGCCCCAGCATTTT
>-|TRBV7-9|TRBJ1-3|-
CASSLWMGSGNTIYF
TGTGCCAGCAGCTTATGGATGGGATCTGGAAACACCATATATTTT
>TRBD1|TRBV7-9|TRBJ1-2|-
CASSFRPGQGFYGYTF
TGTGCCAGCAGCTTCAGACCGGGACAGGGATTCTATGGCTACACCTTC
>TRBD2|TRBV5-1|TRBJ2-7|-
CASSSLAGGYSEQYF
TGCGCCAGCAGCTCCCTAGCGGGAGGTTATTCCGAGCAGTACTTC
>TRBD1|TRBV19|TRBJ1-1|-
CASNRQGVTEAFF
TGTGCCAGTAACCGACAGGGGGTTACTGAAGCTTTCTTT
>TRBD2|TRBV28|TRBJ2-3|-
CASSLLAASTDTQYF
TGTGCCAGCAGTTTACTAGCGGCTAGCACAGATACGCAGTATTTT
>-|TRBV7-9|TRBJ1-3|-
CASSFDWRLDF
TGTGCCAGCAGCTTCGATTGGAGATTGGATTTT
>TRBD2|TRBV5-6|TRBJ2-7|few
CASRDGLAGGPGEQYF
TGTGCCAGCAGAGACGGTCTAGCGGGAGGGCCGGGCGAGCAGTACTTC
>-|TRBV2|TRBJ2-7|-
CASSEEAGAHEQYF
TGTGCCAGCAGTGAAGAAGCAGGGGCCCACGAGCAGTACTTC